This T cell receptor (beta chain) was profiled in a study of cytomegalovirus exposure and HLA in healthy donors. Study-wide points: Cytomegalovirus status was reportedly diagnosed by the classifier with high specificity and sensitivity.

The PCR employed 60 Vbeta primers together with 13 Jbeta primers. Data came from immunoSEQ multiplex PCR; TCRdb stores just in-frame clones and leaves some out. Among a few hundred thousand clones listed, 75% to 80% were seen once. On this clone itself: Antigen unknown.

This TCR was sampled from a man younger than 35 in good health and CMV-seronegative. Sequenced sample: PBMCs.

The CDR3 nucleotides read TGTGCCAGCTCACCAAACTCCGGGACAGGGTCCTACGAGCAGTACTTC. Translation: CASSPNSGTGSYEQYF. The J gene is TRBJ2-7, the V gene TRBV18, with 9 bases fitting TRBD1. Germline lookup yields CDR1 KGHSH and CDR2 LQKENI. The V and J ends lost 2 bases and 1 base, in that order; junction bases with no gene match: 6. The CDR3 is made up of 16 amino acids.